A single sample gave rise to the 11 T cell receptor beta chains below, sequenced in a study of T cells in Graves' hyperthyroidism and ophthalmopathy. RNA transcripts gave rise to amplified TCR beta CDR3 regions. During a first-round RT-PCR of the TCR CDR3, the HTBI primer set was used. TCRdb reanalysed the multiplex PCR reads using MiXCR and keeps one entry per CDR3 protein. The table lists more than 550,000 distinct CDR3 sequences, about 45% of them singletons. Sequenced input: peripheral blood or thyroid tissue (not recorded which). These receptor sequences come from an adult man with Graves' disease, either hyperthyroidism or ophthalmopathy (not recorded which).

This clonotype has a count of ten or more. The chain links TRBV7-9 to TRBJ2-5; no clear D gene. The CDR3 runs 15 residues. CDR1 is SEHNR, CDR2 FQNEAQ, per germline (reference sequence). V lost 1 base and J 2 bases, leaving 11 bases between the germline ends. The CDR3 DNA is TGTGCCAGCAGCTTAGTGGCGACTTCACAAGAGACCCAGTACTTC. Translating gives CASSLVATSQETQYF.

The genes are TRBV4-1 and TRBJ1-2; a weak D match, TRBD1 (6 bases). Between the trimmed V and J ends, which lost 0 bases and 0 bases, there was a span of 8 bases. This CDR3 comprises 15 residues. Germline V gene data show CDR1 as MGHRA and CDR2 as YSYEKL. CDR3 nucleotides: TGCGCCAGCAGCCAAGAGGAGGGGGCTAACTATGGCTACACCTTC. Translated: CASSQEEGANYGYTF.

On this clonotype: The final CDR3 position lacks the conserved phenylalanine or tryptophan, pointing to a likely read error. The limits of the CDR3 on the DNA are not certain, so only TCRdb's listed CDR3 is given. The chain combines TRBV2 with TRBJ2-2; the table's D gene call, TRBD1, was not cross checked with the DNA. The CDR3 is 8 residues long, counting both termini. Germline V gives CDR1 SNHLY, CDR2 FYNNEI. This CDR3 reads CASSEGTV.

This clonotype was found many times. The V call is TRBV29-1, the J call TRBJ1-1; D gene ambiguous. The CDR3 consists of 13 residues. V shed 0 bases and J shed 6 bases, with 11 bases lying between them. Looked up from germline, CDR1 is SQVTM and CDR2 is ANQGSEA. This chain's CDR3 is CSVEETGGPEAFF. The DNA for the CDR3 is TGCAGCGTTGAAGAGACGGGAGGCCCTGAAGCTTTCTTT.

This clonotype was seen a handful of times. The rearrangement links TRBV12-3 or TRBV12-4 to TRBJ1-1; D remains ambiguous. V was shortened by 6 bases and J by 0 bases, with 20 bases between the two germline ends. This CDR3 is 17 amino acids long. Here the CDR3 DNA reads TGTGCCAGCAGCCCCATATTCGGTGCAACCTTGAACACTGAAGCTTTCTTT. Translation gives CASSPIFGATLNTEAFF.

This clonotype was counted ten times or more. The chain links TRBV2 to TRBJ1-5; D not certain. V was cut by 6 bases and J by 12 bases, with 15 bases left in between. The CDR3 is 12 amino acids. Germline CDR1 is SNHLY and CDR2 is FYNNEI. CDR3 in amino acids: CASSPTLTGQHF. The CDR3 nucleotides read TGTGCCAGCAGCCCAACTCTGACGGGCCAGCATTTT.

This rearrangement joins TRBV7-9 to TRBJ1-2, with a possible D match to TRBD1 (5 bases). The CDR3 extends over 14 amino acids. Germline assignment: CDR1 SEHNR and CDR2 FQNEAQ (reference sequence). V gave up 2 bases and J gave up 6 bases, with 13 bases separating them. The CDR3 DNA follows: TGTGCCAGCAGCTTAACGTCAGGGAGTGATGGCTACACCTTC. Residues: CASSLTSGSDGYTF.

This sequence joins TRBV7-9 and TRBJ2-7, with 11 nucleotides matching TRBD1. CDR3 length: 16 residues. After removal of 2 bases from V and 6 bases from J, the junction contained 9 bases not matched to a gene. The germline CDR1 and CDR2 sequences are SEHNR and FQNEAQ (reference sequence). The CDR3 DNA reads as TGTGCCAGCAGCTTAAAAGGGACCGGGACAGGGGGCGAGCAGTACTTC. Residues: CASSLKGTGTGGEQYF.

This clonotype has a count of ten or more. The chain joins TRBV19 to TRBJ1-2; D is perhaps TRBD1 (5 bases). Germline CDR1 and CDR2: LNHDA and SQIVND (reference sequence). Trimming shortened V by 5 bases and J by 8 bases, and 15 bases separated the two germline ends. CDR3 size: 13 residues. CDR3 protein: CASSGPGLRGYTF. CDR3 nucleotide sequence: TGTGCCAGTAGTGGCCCAGGGCTGCGGGGCTACACCTTC.

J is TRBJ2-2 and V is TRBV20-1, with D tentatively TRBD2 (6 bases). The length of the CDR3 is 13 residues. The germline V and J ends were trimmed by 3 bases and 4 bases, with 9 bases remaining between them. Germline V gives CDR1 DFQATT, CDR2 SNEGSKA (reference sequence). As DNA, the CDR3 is TGCAGTGCTAGGGAGGGGAGCACCGGGGAGCTGTTTTTT. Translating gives CSAREGSTGELFF.

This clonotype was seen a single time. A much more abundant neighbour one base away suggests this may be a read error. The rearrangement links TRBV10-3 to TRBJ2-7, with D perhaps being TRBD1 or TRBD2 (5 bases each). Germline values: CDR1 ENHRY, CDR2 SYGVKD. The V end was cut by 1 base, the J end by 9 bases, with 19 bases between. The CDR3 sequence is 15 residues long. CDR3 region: CAISEFGGSRRGQYF. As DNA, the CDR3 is TGTGCCATCAGTGAGTTTGGGGGATCGCGCCGCGGGCAGTACTTC.